These 19 T cell receptor beta chains came from one sample sequenced in a study of T-cell memory formation after mild COVID-19. TCRdb recomputed calls from the 5' RACE reads with MiXCR, one row per CDR3 protein. The profile shows tens of thousands of distinct CDR3 sequences, 15% to 20% of them singletons. The specimen sequenced was PBMCs or a T cell subset sorted from them (not recorded which). These receptors all come from an adult who had mild COVID-19 (a few samples of this study predate the infection). Cell type and time point are not known.

Only one count was recorded for this clonotype. The CDR3 bases are TGTGCCTGGGAAACCAGTATGGGGGGCTACACCTTC. Translation gives CAWETSMGGYTF. The rearrangement uses TRBV30 and TRBJ1-2; D is unclear. CDR1 and CDR2 (germline): GTSNPN, SVGIG (reference sequence). Between the trimmed V and J ends, which lost 5 bases and 8 bases, there was a span of 15 bases. This CDR3 contains 12 residues.

This clonotype was found many times. The chain couples TRBV5-6 to TRBJ2-7; tentatively, D is TRBD2 (6 bases). There are 13 residues in the CDR3. CDR1 SGHDT and CDR2 YYEEEE come from the germline V gene. Between the trimmed V and J ends, which lost 5 bases and 4 bases, there was a span of 13 bases. CDR3 DNA: TGTGCCAGCAGTTCGGGACTGGAGTACGAGCAGTACTTC. Amino acids: CASSSGLEYEQYF.

On this clonotype itself: A much larger clonotype is one base distant, so this may be a read error. The CDR3 coding sequence is TGTGCCAGAAGCGTAAGACAGGGGCACTCCTACGAGCAGTACTTC. It encodes CARSVRQGHSYEQYF. The chain carries TRBV7-2 and TRBJ2-7, with 8 bases matching TRBD1. Trimming removed 9 bases from V and 0 bases from J; junction bases left unmatched: 10. The length of the CDR3 is 15 residues. Germline loops: CDR1 SGHTA, CDR2 FQGNSA.

This clonotype was counted at least ten times. The rearrangement links TRBV7-2 to TRBJ2-1; 8 bases are a match to TRBD2. The V segment lost 7 bases and the J segment 9 bases; nucleotides outside the gene matches: 17. This CDR3 has 16 residues. Germline loops: CDR1 SGHTA, CDR2 FQGNSA. In nucleotides, the CDR3 is TGTGCCAGCACCCTCCAGGTGGGGCGGGAGGATGGTGAGCAGTTCTTC. Its protein is CASTLQVGREDGEQFF.

This clonotype was found many times. This chain uses TRBV7-9 with TRBJ1-2; weak D call: TRBD1 (5 bases). This CDR3 spans 12 amino acids. Germline CDR1 and CDR2: SEHNR and FQNEAQ (reference sequence). V lost 4 bases to trimming and J lost 8 bases, with 11 bases between them. CDR3 in DNA: TGTGCCAGCAGCTCGGGGGGTTTCGGCTACACCTTC. As protein: CASSSGGFGYTF.

This clonotype was seen at least ten times. The chain joins TRBV12-3 or TRBV12-4 to TRBJ1-1, with TRBD1 matching over 8 bases. V gave up 8 bases and J gave up 7 bases; unmatched junction bases: 12. This CDR3 comprises 14 residues. The CDR3 sequence is CASHSGGTGHEAFF. CDR3 in DNA: TGTGCCAGCCACTCCGGGGGGACAGGACATGAAGCTTTCTTT.

This clonotype ranks as medium-sized (0.01 to 0.1%). The J gene is TRBJ2-4, the V gene TRBV4-3; D gene ambiguous. The V gene lost 3 bases and the J gene lost 7 bases, with 19 bases spanning the gap. Germline values: CDR1 LGHNA, CDR2 YSLEER. CDR3 size: 16 residues. The CDR3 sequence: CASSHSRESSRNIQYF. CDR3 coding DNA: TGCGCCAGCAGCCATTCACGTGAGAGCTCCCGGAACATTCAGTACTTC.

The V gene is TRBV7-9, the J gene TRBJ1-6; no firm D call. V dropped 5 bases and J dropped 12 bases, with 14 bases sitting between them. The CDR3 covers 13 residues. CDR1 and CDR2 from the germline V gene are SEHNR and FQNEAQ (reference sequence). In DNA, the CDR3 is TGTGCCAGCAGCACGGTCGGGGTAGTACCCCTCCACTTT. This gives the protein CASSTVGVVPLHF. The full variable domain, with the rest looked up from reference TRBV7-9 and TRBJ1-6, is DTGVSQNPRHKITKRGQNVTFRCDPISEHNRLYWYRQTLGQGPEFLTYFQNEAQLEKSRLLSDRFSAERPKGSFSTLEIQRTEQGDSAMYLCASSTVGVVPLHFGNGTRLTVT.

There are many counts of this clonotype. The chain uses TRBV5-5 and TRBJ2-1, with D perhaps matching TRBD2 (6 bases). With 1 base removed from V and 2 bases from J, the gap between germline ends came to 13 bases. Germline CDR1 is SGHKS and CDR2 is YYEKEE (reference sequence). This CDR3 spans 16 amino acids. CDR3 in DNA: TGTGCCAGCAGCTTGTTTAGCGGAGGGCCCTACAATGAGCAGTTCTTC. Residues: CASSLFSGGPYNEQFF. The variable domain in full, completed from reference TRBV5-5 and TRBJ2-1, reads DAGVTQSPTHLIKTRGQQVTLRCSPISGHKSVSWYQQVLGQGPQFIFQYYEKEERGRGNFPDRFSARQFPNYSSELNVNALLLGDSALYLCASSLFSGGPYNEQFFGPGTRLTVL.

This clonotype has more than one count but fewer than ten. The chain couples TRBV24-1 to TRBJ1-1; D unresolved. Germline-derived CDR1 and CDR2 are KGHDR and SFDVKD. The length of the CDR3 is 15 residues. The V gene lost 4 bases and the J gene lost 0 bases, with 11 bases spanning the gap. The DNA for the CDR3 is TGTGCCACCAGTGACCCAGTAGGGATGAACACTGAAGCTTTCTTT. Its protein is CATSDPVGMNTEAFF.

The table lists this clonotype with a few counts. CDR3 amino acids: CASSVRLGGTSTDTQYF. The DNA for the CDR3 is TGTGCCAGCAGTGTACGACTTGGGGGTACCAGCACAGATACGCAGTATTTT. The genes are TRBV2 and TRBJ2-3; D might be TRBD1 or TRBD2, each matching 5 bases. This CDR3 contains 17 residues. V shed 4 bases and J shed 0 bases, with 17 bases lying between them. Germline assignment: CDR1 SNHLY and CDR2 FYNNEI.

This chain joins TRBV29-1 and TRBJ2-1; 8 nucleotides line up with TRBD2. The CDR3 extends over 12 amino acids. Germline V lookup: CDR1 SQVTM, CDR2 ANQGSEA. The trim removed 4 bases at V and 8 bases at J, leaving 4 bases unmatched. The CDR3 region is CSVAPGGHEQFF. The CDR3 nucleotides are TGCAGCGTTGCCCCGGGAGGGCATGAGCAGTTCTTC.

This clonotype was counted at least ten times. The chain combines TRBV7-2 with TRBJ2-1; 11 bases match TRBD2. V shed 5 bases, J shed 7 bases, and the junction held 7 bases outside the gene matches. The CDR3 is 15 amino acids. Germline CDR1 is SGHTA and CDR2 is FQGNSA. CDR3 loop: CASSGGLAASNEQFF. For the CDR3, the DNA is TGTGCCAGCAGCGGGGGACTAGCGGCCTCAAATGAGCAGTTCTTC.

This clonotype was observed at least ten times. The chain uses TRBV20-1 and TRBJ2-3; 12 bases map to TRBD2. This CDR3 region has 14 residues. After removal of 6 bases from V and 5 bases from J, the junction contained 6 bases not matched to a gene. Germline-derived CDR1 and CDR2 are DFQATT and SNEGSKA (reference sequence). CDR3 in DNA: TGCAGTGCGCGACTAGCGGGGGAGGGAGATACGCAGTATTTT. Protein sequence: CSARLAGEGDTQYF.

This clonotype showed up many times. The chain has TRBV7-9 and TRBJ2-5; 8 bases are shared with TRBD2. Germline V gene sequence: CDR1 SEHNR, CDR2 FQNEAQ (reference sequence). This CDR3 has 14 residues. V shed 2 bases, J shed 5 bases, and the junction held 4 bases outside the gene matches. CDR3 nucleotide sequence: TGTGCCAGCAGCTTACGGGGGGGCCGGGAGACCCAGTACTTC. Its translation: CASSLRGGRETQYF.

This clonotype was recorded a few times. The gene calls are TRBV10-3 and TRBJ1-6, with D unresolved. Trimming left V 3 bases short and J 9 bases short, with 6 bases between. The CDR3 length is 12 residues. The germline gives CDR1 ENHRY, CDR2 SYGVKD. CDR3 nucleotides: TGTGCCATCAGTGATTTCTCTTCACCCCTCCACTTT. Its translation: CAISDFSSPLHF.

This clonotype has ten or more counts. The CDR3 is CASSHRGRTGRELFF. CDR3 coding DNA: TGTGCCAGCAGCCACAGGGGGCGAACAGGGCGGGAGCTGTTTTTT. V gene TRBV3-1 combines with J gene TRBJ2-2; 8 bases map to TRBD1. CDR1 LGHDT and CDR2 YNNKEL come from the germline V gene (reference sequence). Unmatched junction bases numbered 9, after V lost 3 bases and J lost 9 bases. This CDR3 region has 15 residues.

This clonotype was recorded many times. This rearrangement joins TRBV12-3 or TRBV12-4 to TRBJ2-2, with a possible D match to TRBD2 (6 bases). V was shortened by 7 bases and J by 4 bases, with 16 bases between the two germline ends. CDR3 length: 15 amino acids. The CDR3 sequence: CASTLIMTSTGELFF. CDR3 in DNA: TGTGCCAGCACCTTGATTATGACTAGCACCGGGGAGCTGTTTTTT.

The V and J genes are TRBV29-1 and TRBJ2-1; D gene uncertain. V lost 1 base and J lost 0, with 10 bases in between. The CDR3 spans 15 residues. Looked up from germline, CDR1 is SQVTM and CDR2 is ANQGSEA. CDR3 residues: CSVEGGESSYNEQFF. The CDR3 bases are TGCAGCGTTGAAGGTGGCGAAAGCTCCTACAATGAGCAGTTCTTC.